One TCR beta chain is described in this entry. V shed 3 bases and J 4 bases; nucleotides not matched to a gene: 8. CDR3 size: 15 residues. Germline V CDR1 and CDR2: LGHDT, YNNKEL (reference sequence). Sequenced by immunoSEQ multiplex PCR; TCRdb stores in-frame clones only, minus some. The sample contains about 410,000 clones, just over 85% of which appear only once. The data stem from a study of blood T cell repertoires in COVID-19. On the study more broadly: Sites in the United States, Italy and Spain provided acute and convalescent COVID-19 samples. T cells, B-cell-depleted T cells, or PBMCs provided the cDNA or gDNA that served as material.

Sequenced material: peripheral blood. The chain carries TRBV3-1 (or the pseudogene TRBV3-2) and TRBJ2-7; 8 positions agree with TRBD1. This TCR was sampled from a woman in her thirties with active or convalescent COVID-19. The chain's CDR3 is CASSQGDTGGYEQYF. In nucleotides, the CDR3 is TGTGCCAGCAGCCAGGGGGATACAGGGGGGTACGAGCAGTACTTC.